This entry lists 28 T cell receptor beta chains sequenced from one sample in a study of T-cell memory formation after mild COVID-19. TCRdb used MiXCR to reprocess the 5' RACE reads, holding one entry per CDR3 protein. This sample has about 140,000 distinct CDR3 sequences, with around 15% found just once. Material for sequencing was PBMCs or a T cell subset sorted from them (not recorded which). These receptor sequences come from an adult woman who had mild COVID-19 (a few samples of this study predate the infection). Cell type and time point are not known.

The chain joins TRBV5-1 to TRBJ2-1; 7 nucleotides align to TRBD2. Germline V CDR1 and CDR2: SGHRS, YFSETQ. Trimming cost V 4 bases and J 2 bases; bases outside gene matches: 3. This CDR3 has 14 residues. The CDR3 nucleotides are TGCGCCAGCAGCCCCGGGACTACCTACAATGAGCAGTTCTTC. Its protein product is CASSPGTTYNEQFF.

This clonotype was found a few times. The DNA for the CDR3 is TGTGCCAGTAGTACCCAGGGATCGGATAAAGATGAAGCTTTCTTT. Protein product: CASSTQGSDKDEAFF. The rearrangement uses TRBV19 and TRBJ1-1; perhaps TRBD1 as D (5 bases). Germline V gene lookup returns CDR1 LNHDA and CDR2 SQIVND (reference sequence). The CDR3 covers 15 residues. V lost 4 bases, J lost 7 bases, and 19 bases lay in between. Together with reference TRBV19 and TRBJ1-1, the CDR3 gives the full variable domain: DGGITQSPKYLFRKEGQNVTLSCEQNLNHDAMYWYRQDPGQGLRLIYYSQIVNDFQKGDIAEGYSVSREKKESFPLTVTSAQKNPTAFYLCASSTQGSDKDEAFFGQGTRLTVV.

This clonotype was picked up a small number of times. This chain uses TRBV5-6 with TRBJ1-2, with D possibly being TRBD1 (6 bases). The CDR3 spans 15 residues. The germline V and J ends were trimmed by 0 bases and 3 bases, with 12 bases remaining between them. Germline values: CDR1 SGHDT, CDR2 YYEEEE. The CDR3 coding sequence is TGTGCCAGCAGCTTGGAGGCAGGGGCTGACTATGGCTACACCTTC. This gives the protein CASSLEAGADYGYTF.

The chain combines TRBV11-3 with TRBJ2-3; 7 positions agree with TRBD2. Germline lookup yields CDR1 SGHNT and CDR2 YENEEA. The CDR3 contains 16 residues. Trimming took 3 bases from V and 2 from J; bases not matched to a gene: 8. The CDR3 bases are TGTGCCAGCAGCTTTAGAGCGGGGTGGTCCACAGATACGCAGTATTTT. Its translation: CASSFRAGWSTDTQYF.

The chain is built from TRBV25-1 and TRBJ2-7, with D perhaps matching TRBD2 (6 bases). The germline V and J ends were trimmed by 0 bases and 4 bases, with 13 bases remaining between them. Germline V CDR1 and CDR2: MGHDK, SYGVNS. The length of the CDR3 is 15 residues. CDR3 amino acids: CASSEYGGSAYEQYF. DNA of the CDR3: TGTGCCAGCAGTGAATACGGGGGATCGGCTTACGAGCAGTACTTC.

V usage is TRBV9 and J usage is TRBJ2-5; D unclear. With 3 bases removed from V and 4 bases from J, the gap between germline ends came to 13 bases. CDR3 length: 14 amino acids. Germline V gives CDR1 SGDLS, CDR2 YYNGEE. CDR3 sequence (DNA): TGTGCCAGCAGCGAGGGTGACGGCCTAGAGACCCAGTACTTC. Its translation: CASSEGDGLETQYF. Full variable domain (remainder filled in from reference TRBV9 and TRBJ2-5): DSGVTQTPKHLITATGQRVTLRCSPRSGDLSVYWYQQSLDQGLQFLIQYYNGEERAKGNILERFSAQQFPDLHSELNLSSLELGDSALYFCASSEGDGLETQYFGPGTRLLVL.

The gene calls are TRBV7-2 and TRBJ1-2; 9 bases align to TRBD1. In germline, CDR1 is SGHTA, CDR2 FQGNSA. The J segment lost 5 bases and the V segment lost 5 bases, leaving 9 bases of the junction unmatched. CDR3 size: 15 residues. The CDR3 spells CASSPRQGVGYGYTF. DNA for the CDR3: TGTGCCAGCAGCCCCCGACAGGGGGTAGGATATGGCTACACCTTC.

This clonotype was seen a few times. V gene TRBV4-1 combines with J gene TRBJ2-1; no firm D call. This CDR3 has 14 amino acids. Per germline, CDR1 MGHRA and CDR2 YSYEKL. Trimming took 4 bases from V and 7 from J, leaving 14 bases between them. The CDR3 loop is CASSLPGNWNEQFF. Written as DNA, the CDR3 is TGCGCCAGCAGCCTTCCTGGAAATTGGAATGAGCAGTTCTTC.

In its sample, this clonotype was seen a few times. This CDR3 is CASSLDRIGADTEAFF. The CDR3 bases are TGTGCCAGCAGCTTAGATCGCATAGGGGCGGACACTGAAGCTTTCTTT. V usage is TRBV7-8 and J usage is TRBJ1-1; possible D gene TRBD1, 5 bases. The CDR3 is made up of 16 amino acids. Germline assignment: CDR1 SGHVS and CDR2 FQNEAQ. V lost 1 base to trimming and J lost 3 bases, with 15 bases between them.

This clonotype was seen a few times. This chain links TRBV7-2 with TRBJ2-6, with D possibly being TRBD1 (5 bases). Trimming cost V 2 bases and J 0 bases, with 20 bases left between them. CDR1 and CDR2 from the germline V gene are SGHTA and FQGNSA. This CDR3 is built from 20 residues. The CDR3 DNA sequence: TGTGCCAGCAGCTTATGGGGCCCCCAGACCGCCTTCTCTGGGGCCAACGTCCTGACTTTC. It yields the protein CASSLWGPQTAFSGANVLTF.

This clonotype appeared a few times. The chain is built from TRBV19 and TRBJ2-7; D uncertain. V shed 3 bases and J shed 6 bases, with 12 bases lying between them. The germline gives CDR1 LNHDA, CDR2 SQIVND (reference sequence). The CDR3 spans 13 residues. The CDR3 sequence is CASSILPGGEQYF. CDR3 DNA sequence: TGTGCCAGTAGTATCCTTCCGGGTGGCGAGCAGTACTTC.

The chain couples TRBV7-8 to TRBJ1-1, with D perhaps matching TRBD1 (5 bases). V gave up 2 bases and J gave up 1 base, with 14 bases separating them. Germline V lookup: CDR1 SGHVS, CDR2 FQNEAQ. The CDR3 contains 16 residues. For the CDR3, the DNA is TGTGCCAGCAGCTTACAGGGAAGGGACGGGAACACTGAAGCTTTCTTT. Amino acid sequence: CASSLQGRDGNTEAFF.

The chain combines TRBV5-1 with TRBJ2-7; D not resolved. The CDR3 covers 13 residues. V was cut by 2 bases and J by 3 bases, with 9 bases left in between. CDR1 is SGHRS, CDR2 YFSETQ, per germline. CDR3 nucleotides: TGCGCCAGCAGCTTCTCGGACGGCTACGAGCAGTACTTC. This codes for CASSFSDGYEQYF.

In its sample, this clonotype was seen a few times. The V and J genes are TRBV28 and TRBJ2-7, with D possibly being TRBD1 (6 bases). CDR1 is MDHEN and CDR2 is SYDVKM in the germline V gene. V shed 3 bases and J shed 3 bases, with 12 bases lying between them. The CDR3 has 14 amino acids. CDR3 in DNA: TGTGCCAGCAGTTTGTGGGACACCTACTACGAGCAGTACTTC. This gives the protein CASSLWDTYYEQYF.

This clonotype turned up a few times. The chain employs TRBV7-9 and TRBJ2-1, with 8 bases lining up with TRBD2. This CDR3 comprises 17 residues. Germline CDR1 and CDR2: SEHNR and FQNEAQ (reference sequence). V shed 4 bases and J 6 bases; nucleotides not matched to a gene: 14. The CDR3 region is CASSSEVQAGEPNEQFF. The CDR3 bases are TGTGCCAGCAGCTCCGAGGTCCAAGCGGGGGAACCCAATGAGCAGTTCTTC.

V gene TRBV20-1 combines with J gene TRBJ2-3, with D possibly TRBD2 on 6 matching bases. In germline, CDR1 is DFQATT, CDR2 SNEGSKA (reference sequence). The CDR3 is 15 residues long. V was cut by 0 bases and J by 1 base, with 11 bases left in between. The CDR3 sequence: CSAREVGGRTDTQYF. CDR3 DNA sequence: TGCAGTGCTAGAGAGGTGGGGGGACGCACAGATACGCAGTATTTT.

This clonotype was picked up a small number of times. The V gene is TRBV9, the J gene TRBJ2-3, with D possibly being TRBD1 (5 bases). The germline gives CDR1 SGDLS, CDR2 YYNGEE. The CDR3 length is 16 residues. V was shortened by 0 bases and J by 1 base, with 12 bases between the two germline ends. The CDR3 spells CASSVGSQGGTDTQYF. As DNA, the CDR3 is TGTGCCAGCAGCGTAGGTTCTCAGGGTGGCACAGATACGCAGTATTTT.

This clonotype has a handful of counts. V and J are TRBV4-1 and TRBJ2-1; possibly TRBD2 for D (6 bases). V lost 2 bases to trimming and J lost 7 bases, with 21 bases between them. Germline V lookup: CDR1 MGHRA, CDR2 YSYEKL. The CDR3 sequence is 17 residues long. The CDR3 protein is CASSQPNPGLDFNEQFF. The CDR3, as DNA: TGCGCCAGCAGCCAACCCAATCCGGGACTCGACTTTAATGAGCAGTTCTTC.

This chain joins TRBV12-3 or TRBV12-4 and TRBJ1-5, with a weak D call TRBD1 (6 bases). The CDR3 contains 15 residues. The V gene lost 5 bases and the J gene lost 4 bases, with 15 bases spanning the gap. The CDR3 region is CASSGGQSGNQPQHF. CDR3 nucleotide sequence: TGTGCCAGCAGTGGCGGACAGTCCGGGAATCAGCCCCAGCATTTT.

V gene TRBV25-1 combines with J gene TRBJ1-6, with 8 bases aligning to TRBD1. Germline lookup yields CDR1 MGHDK and CDR2 SYGVNS. Unmatched junction bases numbered 7, after V lost 6 bases and J lost 9 bases. This CDR3 region has 14 residues. The CDR3 spells CASREQGGGSPLHF. The CDR3 DNA reads as TGTGCCAGCAGAGAACAGGGGGGAGGTTCACCCCTCCACTTT.

This chain uses TRBV5-5 with TRBJ2-2; D not resolved. This CDR3 has 14 amino acids. Germline CDR1 and CDR2: SGHKS and YYEKEE (reference sequence). Trimming removed 1 base at V and 2 bases at J, with 6 bases between. CDR3 in amino acids: CASSLTVNTGELFF. The CDR3 nucleotides are TGTGCCAGCAGCTTGACAGTCAACACCGGGGAGCTGTTTTTT.

V and J are TRBV19 and TRBJ2-7; 7 bases align to TRBD1. This CDR3 has 15 amino acids. The trim removed 5 bases at V and 1 base at J, leaving 8 bases unmatched. Germline-derived CDR1 and CDR2 are LNHDA and SQIVND (reference sequence). CDR3 DNA: TGTGCCAGTAGTCCCGACAGGGTAGGGTCCTACGAGCAGTACTTC. This encodes CASSPDRVGSYEQYF. The full variable domain, in which reference TRBV19 and TRBJ2-7 provide the parts outside the CDR3, is DGGITQSPKYLFRKEGQNVTLSCEQNLNHDAMYWYRQDPGQGLRLIYYSQIVNDFQKGDIAEGYSVSREKKESFPLTVTSAQKNPTAFYLCASSPDRVGSYEQYFGPGTRLTVT.

The DNA of the CDR3 is TGCGCCAGCAGCCACCTAGGGCAGGGGGCGTCCTACGAGCAGTACTTC. Protein product: CASSHLGQGASYEQYF. This chain uses TRBV4-1 with TRBJ2-7; 8 bases fit TRBD1. This CDR3 has 16 residues. The germline V gene encodes CDR1 MGHRA and CDR2 YSYEKL. J gave up 1 base and V 3 bases, and 8 bases lay outside the gene matches.

This clonotype qualifies as medium-sized (0.01 to 0.1%). This chain uses TRBV9 with TRBJ2-1; D is unresolved. Germline V gene sequence: CDR1 SGDLS, CDR2 YYNGEE. V lost 4 bases to trimming and J lost 2 bases, with 10 bases between them. The CDR3 is 14 residues long. The chain's CDR3 is CASSPNPTYNEQFF. CDR3 DNA: TGTGCCAGCAGCCCCAACCCCACCTACAATGAGCAGTTCTTC.

This clonotype has more than one count but fewer than ten. This chain connects TRBV12-3 or TRBV12-4 to TRBJ2-7; D tentatively fits TRBD1 or TRBD2 (5 bases each). The V gene lost 5 bases and the J gene lost 7 bases, with 15 bases spanning the gap. The CDR3 covers 13 residues. This CDR3 is CASSPYLGGEQYF. CDR3 DNA: TGTGCCAGCAGTCCCTACCTTGGGGGTGAGCAGTACTTC.

The chain is built from TRBV5-6 and TRBJ1-1, with D unclear. The CDR3 contains 12 residues. From germline, CDR1 is SGHDT and CDR2 YYEEEE. Trimming removed 3 bases at V and 6 bases at J, with 9 bases between. The chain's CDR3 is CASSSFRAEAFF. Written as DNA, the CDR3 is TGTGCCAGCAGCTCCTTTCGGGCTGAAGCTTTCTTT.

V is TRBV24-1 and J is TRBJ1-1; TRBD1 matches 9 bases. The germline gives CDR1 KGHDR, CDR2 SFDVKD. The ends lost 3 bases at V and 5 bases at J; junction bases unmatched: 6. This CDR3 comprises 15 residues. CDR3 loop: CATSDTGGGPTEAFF. CDR3 DNA: TGTGCCACCAGTGATACAGGGGGCGGACCAACTGAAGCTTTCTTT.

The chain employs TRBV27 and TRBJ1-1; a possible D gene is TRBD1 (5 bases). V lost 4 bases, J lost 0 bases, and 21 bases lay in between. CDR3 size: 18 residues. Germline CDR1 MNHEY, CDR2 SMNVEV (reference sequence). CDR3 loop: CASSSPPSGTDMNTEAFF. CDR3 nucleotides: TGTGCCAGCAGTTCACCACCTTCCGGGACGGACATGAACACTGAAGCTTTCTTT.